One sample yielded the 28 T cell receptor beta chains listed below, sequenced in a study of blood T cell repertoires in COVID-19. TCRdb's table, derived via immunoSEQ multiplex PCR, lists solely in-frame clones and lacks some. The sample records about 190,000 clones, about 93% being singletons. The source material was peripheral blood. The origin of the receptors is a man aged 50 or older with acute or convalescent COVID-19.

In this sample, this clone turned up once. V and J are TRBV28 and TRBJ1-2; 7 positions agree with TRBD1. The CDR3 extends over 13 amino acids. V was pared by 4 bases and J by 8 bases, with 7 bases of the junction left unmatched. Germline V CDR1 and CDR2: MDHEN, SYDVKM. The CDR3 protein is CASSSKTGMGYTF. The CDR3 DNA follows: TGTGCCAGCAGTTCCAAGACAGGGATGGGCTACACCTTC.

The V call is TRBV29-1, the J call TRBJ1-5; the D is unclear. Germline values: CDR1 SQVTM, CDR2 ANQGSEA. V was cut by 5 bases and J by 0 bases, with 8 bases left in between. The CDR3 runs to 13 residues. The CDR3, as DNA: TGCAGCGTTCAGGAATATAGCAATCAGCCCCAGCATTTT. Amino acids: CSVQEYSNQPQHF.

V usage is TRBV7-6 and J usage is TRBJ1-3; possibly TRBD1 for D (6 bases). Germline CDR1 is SGHVS and CDR2 is FNYEAQ. Trimming shortened V by 3 bases and J by 3 bases, and 9 bases separated the two germline ends. CDR3 length: 14 residues. For the CDR3, the DNA is TGTGCCAGCAGCTTGAGGACAGTTGGAAACACCATATATTTT. It is translated as CASSLRTVGNTIYF.

The CDR3 region is CASSMRTEGNEKLFF. In nucleotides, the CDR3 is TGTGCCAGTAGTATGAGGACAGAAGGTAATGAAAAACTGTTTTTT. The J gene is TRBJ1-4, the V gene TRBV19; D may be TRBD1 (6 bases). Trimming pared 3 bases from V and 4 bases from J, leaving 12 bases between. Germline values: CDR1 LNHDA, CDR2 SQIVND (reference sequence). There are 15 residues in the CDR3.

The gene calls are TRBV28 and TRBJ1-5, with TRBD1 as a possible D gene (6 bases). Germline V gene sequence: CDR1 MDHEN, CDR2 SYDVKM. There are 15 residues in the CDR3. The ends were cut back, 6 bases at V and 2 bases at J, with 14 bases in the middle. CDR3 coding DNA: TGTGCCAGCAGCCCCACAGGGACGGGCAATCAGCCCCAGCATTTT. This translates into CASSPTGTGNQPQHF.

The chain uses TRBV19 and TRBJ2-7; 9 positions match TRBD2. The CDR3 covers 17 residues. The V gene end was trimmed by 3 bases and the J gene end by 7 bases; junction bases not matched to a gene: 16. Looked up from germline, CDR1 is LNHDA and CDR2 is SQIVND (reference sequence). CDR3 in DNA: TGTGCCAGTAGTATCGGCCCGAAGAATAGCGGGAGCCGGGAGCAGTACTTC. It is translated as CASSIGPKNSGSREQYF.

The rearrangement uses TRBV10-3 and TRBJ2-1; 11 bases agree with TRBD2. This CDR3 region has 15 residues. Per the germline V gene, CDR1 is ENHRY and CDR2 is SYGVKD. J lost 7 bases, V lost 10 bases, and 12 bases had no gene match. The CDR3 loop is CATKNSGRAGNEQFF. Here the CDR3 DNA reads TGTGCCACGAAGAATAGCGGGAGGGCTGGTAATGAGCAGTTCTTC.

The chain has TRBV5-1 and TRBJ2-3; D is unresolved. Per germline, CDR1 SGHRS and CDR2 YFSETQ. The CDR3 has 15 residues. V lost 2 bases and J 0 bases, leaving 10 bases between the germline ends. CDR3: CASSFESPSTDTQYF. DNA of the CDR3: TGCGCCAGCAGCTTCGAGAGCCCTAGCACAGATACGCAGTATTTT.

This chain joins TRBV4-3 and TRBJ1-4; D possibly corresponds to TRBD1 (6 bases). From germline, CDR1 is LGHNA and CDR2 YSLEER. This CDR3 has 15 residues. Trimming left V 5 bases short and J 10 bases short, with 20 bases between. As DNA, the CDR3 is TGCGCCAGCAGCTCTCACCGGGACACACAAGGAAAACTGTTTTTT. Protein product: CASSSHRDTQGKLFF.

A word on this clone: In the same sample, other DNA sequences code for this CDR3. The chain recombines TRBV2 with TRBJ2-5; TRBD1 aligns across 8 bases. The CDR3 extends over 12 amino acids. Germline-derived CDR1 and CDR2 are SNHLY and FYNNEI. V shed 8 bases and J 4 bases; nucleotides not matched to a gene: 3. The CDR3 reads CASRGQGETQYF. As DNA, the CDR3 is TGTGCCAGCCGTGGACAGGGAGAGACCCAGTACTTC.

The V gene is TRBV7-2, the J gene TRBJ2-1, with unresolved D. From germline, CDR1 is SGHTA and CDR2 FQGNSA. The CDR3 is 14 amino acids. Trimming removed 1 base from V and 3 bases from J, with 7 bases in between. In DNA form, the CDR3 reads TGTGCCAGCAGCTTAGGACTGGGCTACAATGAGCAGTTCTTC. Translating gives CASSLGLGYNEQFF.

The rearrangement joins TRBV12-3 or TRBV12-4 to TRBJ2-2, with D hard to call. There are 13 residues in the CDR3. V was cut by 5 bases and J by 0 bases, with 4 bases left in between. CDR3 residues: CASSPPNTGELFF. The DNA of the CDR3 is TGTGCCAGCAGTCCTCCGAACACCGGGGAGCTGTTTTTT.

This chain connects TRBV6-5 to TRBJ2-3, with TRBD2 matching 8 bases. Germline loops: CDR1 MNHEY, CDR2 SVGAGI. The CDR3 spans 15 residues. The J segment lost 1 base and the V segment lost 7 bases, leaving 7 bases of the junction unmatched. The CDR3 sequence is CASNRGSGGTDTQYF. CDR3 nucleotides: TGTGCCAGCAATAGGGGTAGCGGGGGCACAGATACGCAGTATTTT.

The chain links TRBV7-6 to TRBJ1-1; 7 nucleotides match TRBD1. Trimming cost V 3 bases and J 4 bases; bases outside gene matches: 5. The length of the CDR3 is 14 residues. Germline V gene data show CDR1 as SGHVS and CDR2 as FNYEAQ. As DNA, the CDR3 is TGTGCCAGCAGCTTGACAGGGAAGGTCACTGAAGCTTTCTTT. Translation: CASSLTGKVTEAFF.

The chain uses TRBV7-3 and TRBJ1-2; D is possibly TRBD1 (6 bases). CDR3 length equals 15 residues. Germline V gene sequence: CDR1 SGHTA, CDR2 FQGTGA. The germline V and J ends were trimmed by 4 bases and 1 base, with 13 bases remaining between them. This CDR3 is CASSSYRVRNYGYTF. CDR3 nucleotides: TGTGCCAGCAGCTCCTACAGGGTTCGTAACTATGGCTACACCTTC.

V is TRBV5-5 and J is TRBJ1-1; a weak D match, TRBD1 (6 bases). CDR1 and CDR2 (germline): SGHKS, YYEKEE (reference sequence). The V end was cut by 3 bases, the J end by 1 base, with 13 bases between. This CDR3 spans 15 amino acids. CDR3 amino acids: CASSSGWGQNTEAFF. As DNA, the CDR3 is TGTGCCAGCAGCTCGGGTTGGGGACAGAACACTGAAGCTTTCTTT.

V is TRBV30 and J is TRBJ2-1; 8 bases align to TRBD1. V shed 0 bases and J 4 bases; nucleotides not matched to a gene: 5. The CDR3 contains 15 residues. Germline V gene lookup returns CDR1 GTSNPN and CDR2 SVGIG (reference sequence). The CDR3 spells CAWSVGTGSYNEQFF. DNA of the CDR3: TGTGCCTGGAGTGTAGGGACAGGTTCTTACAATGAGCAGTTCTTC.

The chain couples TRBV13 to TRBJ2-7; TRBD2 agrees at 8 bases. The germline V gene encodes CDR1 PRHDT and CDR2 FYEKMQ (reference sequence). The CDR3 contains 15 residues. Trimming removed 2 bases from V and 6 bases from J; junction bases left unmatched: 9. CDR3 DNA sequence: TGTGCCAGCAGCTTACGGCGAGCGGGAGAATTCGAGCAGTACTTC. Protein: CASSLRRAGEFEQYF.

CDR3 region: CASSFLQGGGETQYF. The CDR3 nucleotides read TGTGCCAGCAGTTTTTTACAGGGAGGGGGAGAGACCCAGTACTTC. V and J are TRBV28 and TRBJ2-5, with D possibly being TRBD2 (7 bases). The length of the CDR3 is 15 residues. The germline V and J ends were trimmed by 3 bases and 4 bases, with 15 bases remaining between them. Germline-derived CDR1 and CDR2 are MDHEN and SYDVKM.

The chain couples TRBV2 to TRBJ2-3, with 11 bases fitting TRBD2. V gave up 4 bases and J gave up 6 bases; unmatched junction bases: 6. The length of the CDR3 is 15 residues. Looked up from germline, CDR1 is SNHLY and CDR2 is FYNNEI. DNA for the CDR3: TGTGCCAGCAGTGTAGCGGGAGGGGTGGTGGATACGCAGTATTTT. Protein product: CASSVAGGVVDTQYF.

The sample holds one count of this clone. V is TRBV7-6 and J is TRBJ1-1; TRBD1 agrees at 7 bases. With 3 bases clipped from V and 10 bases from J, the junction kept 5 bases outside the gene matches. Germline loops: CDR1 SGHVS, CDR2 FNYEAQ. The CDR3 has 12 amino acids. The CDR3 protein is CASSFRRGAAFF. The CDR3 DNA is TGTGCCAGCAGCTTTCGCAGGGGGGCAGCTTTCTTT.

The chain uses TRBV9 and TRBJ1-3; no clear D gene. Trimming removed 4 bases from V and 0 bases from J, with 14 bases in between. The germline gives CDR1 SGDLS, CDR2 YYNGEE. There are 16 residues in the CDR3. The CDR3 region has the DNA TGTGCCAGCAGCACCACTCCCCGGGGCTCTGGAAACACCATATATTTT. Its translation: CASSTTPRGSGNTIYF.

The chain is built from TRBV5-5 and TRBJ2-5; TRBD1 aligns across 9 bases. This CDR3 has 17 residues. After removal of 0 bases from V and 5 bases from J, the junction contained 11 bases not matched to a gene. CDR1 and CDR2 from the germline V gene are SGHKS and YYEKEE (reference sequence). Written as DNA, the CDR3 is TGTGCCAGCAGCTTGGGGCTTTTACAGGGGGCGGGTGAGACCCAGTACTTC. Residues: CASSLGLLQGAGETQYF.

The gene calls are TRBV5-6 and TRBJ2-3; a possible D gene is TRBD2 (7 bases). This CDR3 has 14 residues. Trimming removed 7 bases at V and 2 bases at J, with 14 bases between. Germline V lookup: CDR1 SGHDT, CDR2 YYEEEE. The CDR3 bases are TGTGCCAGCGAAAGGGGGGGGCTCACAGATACGCAGTATTTT. It translates to CASERGGLTDTQYF.

The V gene is TRBV12-3 or TRBV12-4, the J gene TRBJ2-7; D gene uncertain. The CDR3 spans 11 residues. Trimming took off 1 base at V and 6 bases at J, with 4 bases between the two ends. This CDR3 is CASSLGGEQYF. The CDR3 DNA follows: TGTGCCAGCAGTTTAGGAGGCGAGCAGTACTTC.

The chain combines TRBV27 with TRBJ1-2, with D maybe TRBD1 (6 bases). The CDR3 runs to 13 residues. The germline gives CDR1 MNHEY, CDR2 SMNVEV (reference sequence). V lost 1 base and J lost 8, with 11 bases in between. The CDR3 DNA follows: TGTGCCAGCAGTTTATTACAGGGCCAGGGCTACACCTTC. This encodes CASSLLQGQGYTF.

This clone was detected only a few times. The chain couples TRBV24-1 to TRBJ1-5; D possibly corresponds to TRBD1 (6 bases). With 3 bases removed from V and 0 bases from J, the gap between germline ends came to 8 bases. The V gene's germline CDR1 is KGHDR and CDR2 SFDVKD. The CDR3 is 15 amino acids. The CDR3 reads CATSDPTGSNQPQHF. The DNA of the CDR3 is TGTGCCACCAGTGATCCGACAGGTAGCAATCAGCCCCAGCATTTT.

The V call is TRBV19, the J call TRBJ1-5; 9 bases line up with TRBD1. The CDR3 length is 14 residues. CDR1 is LNHDA and CDR2 is SQIVND in the germline V gene (reference sequence). V was pared by 8 bases and J by 9 bases, with 11 bases of the junction left unmatched. CDR3 sequence (DNA): TGTGCCAGTTGCTATGGACAGGGGCGGTGGCCCCAGCATTTT. This translates into CASCYGQGRWPQHF. Based on the CDR3 plus reference TRBV19 and TRBJ1-5, the full variable domain is DGGITQSPKYLFRKEGQNVTLSCEQNLNHDAMYWYRQDPGQGLRLIYYSQIVNDFQKGDIAEGYSVSREKKESFPLTVTSAQKNPTAFYLCASCYGQGRWPQHFGDGTRLSIL.